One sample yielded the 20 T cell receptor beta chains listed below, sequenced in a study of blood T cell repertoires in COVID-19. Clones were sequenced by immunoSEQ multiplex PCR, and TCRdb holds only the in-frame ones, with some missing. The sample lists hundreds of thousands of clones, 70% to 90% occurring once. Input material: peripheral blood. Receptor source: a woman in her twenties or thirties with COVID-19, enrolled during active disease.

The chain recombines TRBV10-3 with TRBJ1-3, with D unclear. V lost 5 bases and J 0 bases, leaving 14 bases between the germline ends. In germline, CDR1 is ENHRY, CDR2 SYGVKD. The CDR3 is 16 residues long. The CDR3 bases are TGTGCCATCAGTCCTATAATAAGAAGCTCTGGAAACACCATATATTTT. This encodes CAISPIIRSSGNTIYF.

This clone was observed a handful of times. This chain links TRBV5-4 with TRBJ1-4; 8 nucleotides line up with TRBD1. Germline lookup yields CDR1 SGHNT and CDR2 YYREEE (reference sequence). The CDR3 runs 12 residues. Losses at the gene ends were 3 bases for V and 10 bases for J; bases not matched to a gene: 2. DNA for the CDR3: TGTGCCAGCAGCTACGACAGGGGAAAACTGTTTTTT. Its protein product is CASSYDRGKLFF.

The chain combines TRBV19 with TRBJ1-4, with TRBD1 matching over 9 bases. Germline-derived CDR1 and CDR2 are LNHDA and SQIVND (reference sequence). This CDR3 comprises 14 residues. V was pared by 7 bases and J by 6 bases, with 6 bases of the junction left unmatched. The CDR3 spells CASMVGQGHEKLFF. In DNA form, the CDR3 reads TGTGCCAGTATGGTGGGACAGGGACATGAAAAACTGTTTTTT.

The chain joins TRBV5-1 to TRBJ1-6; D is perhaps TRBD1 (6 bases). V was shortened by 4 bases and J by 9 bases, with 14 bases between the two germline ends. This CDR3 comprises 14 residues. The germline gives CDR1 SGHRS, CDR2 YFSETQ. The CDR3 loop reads CASSQLGGGSPLHF. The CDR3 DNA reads TGCGCCAGCAGCCAGTTAGGGGGGGGTTCACCCCTCCACTTT.

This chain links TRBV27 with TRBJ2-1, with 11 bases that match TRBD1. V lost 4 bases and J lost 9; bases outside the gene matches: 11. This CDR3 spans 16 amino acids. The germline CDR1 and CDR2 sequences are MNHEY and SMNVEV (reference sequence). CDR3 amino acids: CASSSLSGTGGPEQFF. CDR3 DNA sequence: TGTGCCAGCAGTTCTTTGTCCGGGACAGGGGGACCTGAGCAGTTCTTC.

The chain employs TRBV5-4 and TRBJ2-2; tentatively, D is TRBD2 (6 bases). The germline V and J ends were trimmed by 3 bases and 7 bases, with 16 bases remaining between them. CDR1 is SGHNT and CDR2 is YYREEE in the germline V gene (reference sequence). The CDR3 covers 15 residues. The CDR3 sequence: CASSSSAGLLGELFF. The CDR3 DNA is TGTGCCAGCAGCTCGTCGGCGGGGCTTCTCGGGGAGCTGTTTTTT.

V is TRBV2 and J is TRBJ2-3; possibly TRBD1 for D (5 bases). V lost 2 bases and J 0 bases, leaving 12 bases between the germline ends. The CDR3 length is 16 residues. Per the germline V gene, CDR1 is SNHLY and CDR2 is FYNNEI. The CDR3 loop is CASSESAAGSTDTQYF. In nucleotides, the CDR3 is TGTGCCAGCAGTGAAAGTGCGGCAGGGAGCACAGATACGCAGTATTTT.

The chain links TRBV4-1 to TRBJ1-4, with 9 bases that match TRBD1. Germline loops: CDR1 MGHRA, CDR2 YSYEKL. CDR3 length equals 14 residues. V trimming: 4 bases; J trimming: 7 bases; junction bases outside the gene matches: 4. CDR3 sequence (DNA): TGCGCCAGCAGCCCCCGGACAGGGGCTGAAAAACTGTTTTTT. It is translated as CASSPRTGAEKLFF.

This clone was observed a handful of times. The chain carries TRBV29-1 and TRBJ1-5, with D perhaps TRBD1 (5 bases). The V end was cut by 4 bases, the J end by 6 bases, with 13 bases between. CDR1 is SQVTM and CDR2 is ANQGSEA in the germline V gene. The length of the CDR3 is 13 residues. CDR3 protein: CSVVGARGQPQHF. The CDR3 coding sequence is TGCAGCGTTGTTGGGGCTCGAGGTCAGCCCCAGCATTTT.

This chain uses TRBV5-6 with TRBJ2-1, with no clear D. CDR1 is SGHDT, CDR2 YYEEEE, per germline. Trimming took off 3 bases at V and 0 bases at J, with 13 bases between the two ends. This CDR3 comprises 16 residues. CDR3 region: CASSSPTGSSYNEQFF. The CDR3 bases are TGTGCCAGCAGCTCACCCACGGGTAGCTCCTACAATGAGCAGTTCTTC.

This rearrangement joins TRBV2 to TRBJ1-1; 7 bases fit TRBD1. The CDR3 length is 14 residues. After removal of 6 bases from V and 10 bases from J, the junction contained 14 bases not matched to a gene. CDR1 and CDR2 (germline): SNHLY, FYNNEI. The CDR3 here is CASREGIGTAGAFF. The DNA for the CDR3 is TGTGCCAGCAGGGAGGGAATAGGGACAGCCGGAGCTTTCTTT.

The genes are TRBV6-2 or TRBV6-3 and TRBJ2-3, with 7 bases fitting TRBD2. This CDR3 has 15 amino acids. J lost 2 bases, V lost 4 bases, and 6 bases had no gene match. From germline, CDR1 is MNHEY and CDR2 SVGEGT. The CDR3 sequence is CASSSWSGATDTQYF. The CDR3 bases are TGTGCCAGCAGTTCTTGGAGCGGGGCCACAGATACGCAGTATTTT.

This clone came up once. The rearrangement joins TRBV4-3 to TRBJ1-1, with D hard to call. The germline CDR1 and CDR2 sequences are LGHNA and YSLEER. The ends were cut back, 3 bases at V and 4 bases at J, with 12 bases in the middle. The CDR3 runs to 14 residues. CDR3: CASSQGFEGTEAFF. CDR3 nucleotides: TGCGCCAGCAGCCAGGGGTTTGAGGGCACTGAAGCTTTCTTT.

The CDR3 region is CAWSGTGGTEAFF. In DNA, the CDR3 is TGTGCCTGGAGCGGGACAGGGGGCACTGAAGCTTTCTTT. The V call is TRBV30, the J call TRBJ1-1; 11 bases agree with TRBD1. The CDR3 contains 13 residues. Germline V gene data show CDR1 as GTSNPN and CDR2 as SVGIG (reference sequence). V lost 3 bases to trimming and J lost 4 bases; unmatched junction nucleotides: 1.

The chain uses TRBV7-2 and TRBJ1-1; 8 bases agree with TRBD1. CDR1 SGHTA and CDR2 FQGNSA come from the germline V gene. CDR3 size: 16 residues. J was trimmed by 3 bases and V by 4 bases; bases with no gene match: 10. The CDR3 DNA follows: TGTGCCAGCAGCTCCCATGGGCACAGGGGGTACACTGAAGCTTTCTTT. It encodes CASSSHGHRGYTEAFF.

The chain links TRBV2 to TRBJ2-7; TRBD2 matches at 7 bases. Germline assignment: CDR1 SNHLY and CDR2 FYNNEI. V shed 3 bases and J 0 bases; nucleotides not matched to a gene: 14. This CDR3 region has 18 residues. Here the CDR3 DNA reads TGTGCCAGCAGTGATAGGGGCAGAGCGGGGAGAAGCTCCTACGAGCAGTACTTC. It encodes CASSDRGRAGRSSYEQYF.

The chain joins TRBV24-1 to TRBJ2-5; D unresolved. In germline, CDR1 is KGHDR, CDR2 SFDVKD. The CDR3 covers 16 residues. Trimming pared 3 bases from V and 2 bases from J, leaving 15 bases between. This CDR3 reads CATSDRRGEYQETQYF. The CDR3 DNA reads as TGTGCCACCAGTGATCGCAGAGGAGAGTATCAAGAGACCCAGTACTTC.

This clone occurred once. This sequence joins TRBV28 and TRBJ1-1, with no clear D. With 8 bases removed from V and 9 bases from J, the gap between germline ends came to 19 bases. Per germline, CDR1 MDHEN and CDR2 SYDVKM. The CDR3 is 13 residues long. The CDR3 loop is CASREGIRRQAFF. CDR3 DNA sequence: TGTGCCAGCCGTGAGGGAATCCGTCGGCAAGCTTTCTTT.

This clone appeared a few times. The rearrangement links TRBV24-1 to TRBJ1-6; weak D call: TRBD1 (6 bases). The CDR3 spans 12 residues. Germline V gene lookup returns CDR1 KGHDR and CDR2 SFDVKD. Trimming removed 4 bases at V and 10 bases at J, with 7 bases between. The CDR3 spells CATSDRGSPLHF. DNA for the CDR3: TGTGCCACCAGTGACAGGGGATCACCCCTCCACTTT.

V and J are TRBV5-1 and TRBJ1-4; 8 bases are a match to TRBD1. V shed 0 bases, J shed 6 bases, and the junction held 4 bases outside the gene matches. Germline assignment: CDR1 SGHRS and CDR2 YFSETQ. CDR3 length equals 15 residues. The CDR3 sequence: CASSLDDRGDEKLFF. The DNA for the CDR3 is TGCGCCAGCAGCTTGGACGACAGGGGAGATGAAAAACTGTTTTTT.